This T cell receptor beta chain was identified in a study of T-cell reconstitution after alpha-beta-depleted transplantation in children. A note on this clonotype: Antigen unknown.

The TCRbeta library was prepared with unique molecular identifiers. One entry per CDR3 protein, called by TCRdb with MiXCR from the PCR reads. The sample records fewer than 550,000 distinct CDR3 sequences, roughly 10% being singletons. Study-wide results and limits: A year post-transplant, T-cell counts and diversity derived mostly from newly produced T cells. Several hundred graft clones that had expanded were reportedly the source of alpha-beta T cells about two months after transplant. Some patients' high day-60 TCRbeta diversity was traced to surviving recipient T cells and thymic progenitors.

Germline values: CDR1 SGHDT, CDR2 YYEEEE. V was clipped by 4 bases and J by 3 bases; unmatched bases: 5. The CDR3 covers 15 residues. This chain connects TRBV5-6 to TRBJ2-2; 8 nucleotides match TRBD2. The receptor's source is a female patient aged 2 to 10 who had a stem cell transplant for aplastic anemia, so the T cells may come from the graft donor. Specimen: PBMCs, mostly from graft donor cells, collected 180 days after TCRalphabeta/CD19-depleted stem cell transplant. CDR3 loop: CASSVRAGDTGELFF. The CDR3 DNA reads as TGTGCCAGCAGCGTACGAGCGGGAGACACCGGGGAGCTGTTTTTT.